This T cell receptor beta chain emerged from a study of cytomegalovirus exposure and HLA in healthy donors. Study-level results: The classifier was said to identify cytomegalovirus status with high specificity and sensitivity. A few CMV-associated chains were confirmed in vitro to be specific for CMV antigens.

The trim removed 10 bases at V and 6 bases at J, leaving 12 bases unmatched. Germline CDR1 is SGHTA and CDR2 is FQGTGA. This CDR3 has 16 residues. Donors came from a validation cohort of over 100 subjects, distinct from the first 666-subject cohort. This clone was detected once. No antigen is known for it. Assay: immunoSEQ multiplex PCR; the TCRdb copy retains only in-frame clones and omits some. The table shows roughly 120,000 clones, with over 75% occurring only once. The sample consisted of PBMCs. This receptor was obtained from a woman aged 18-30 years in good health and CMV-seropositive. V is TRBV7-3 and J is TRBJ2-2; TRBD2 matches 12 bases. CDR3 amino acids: CATSYQLAGGPGELFF. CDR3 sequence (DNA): TGTGCCACCTCCTATCAGCTAGCGGGGGGGCCCGGGGAGCTGTTTTTT.